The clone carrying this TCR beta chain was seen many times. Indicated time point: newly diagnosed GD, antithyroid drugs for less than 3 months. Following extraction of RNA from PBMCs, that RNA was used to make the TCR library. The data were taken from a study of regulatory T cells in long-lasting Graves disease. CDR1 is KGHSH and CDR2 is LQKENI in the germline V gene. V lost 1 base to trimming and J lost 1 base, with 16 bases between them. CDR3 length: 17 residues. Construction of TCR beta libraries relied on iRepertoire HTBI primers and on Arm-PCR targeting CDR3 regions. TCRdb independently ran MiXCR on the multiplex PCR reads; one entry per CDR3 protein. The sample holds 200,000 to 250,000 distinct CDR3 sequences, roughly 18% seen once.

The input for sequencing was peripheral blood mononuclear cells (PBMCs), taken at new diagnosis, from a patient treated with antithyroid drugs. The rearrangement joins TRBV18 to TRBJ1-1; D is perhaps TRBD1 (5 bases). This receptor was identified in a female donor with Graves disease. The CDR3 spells CASSPQAGRFTNTEAFF. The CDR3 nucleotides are TGTGCCAGCTCACCACAAGCAGGGCGTTTTACGAACACTGAAGCTTTCTTT.